The TCR beta chain described here comes from a study of blood T cell repertoires in COVID-19. About the research overall: COVID-19 samples from acute and convalescent phases originated in the United States, Italy and Spain. PBMCs, B-cell-depleted T cells, or T cells were the source of the cDNA or gDNA that made up the material.

Original processing notes: Reference gene primers were amplified, and this amplification served to estimate nucleated cell counts. The table came from immunoSEQ multiplex PCR; TCRdb's copy has only in-frame clones and leaves some out. The DNA gave D and trimming, while V, J and clone size come from that table. The profile shows about 140,000 clones, 84% of them singletons. The length of the CDR3 is 16 residues. Trimming removed 7 bases from V and 7 bases from J; junction bases left unmatched: 14. CDR1 and CDR2 (germline): LNHDA, SQIVND (reference sequence). The clonotype comes from a human donor in a cohort sampled during active COVID-19. The rearrangement uses TRBV19 and TRBJ1-4; 8 bases fit TRBD1. Sequenced material: peripheral blood. The DNA for the CDR3 is TGTGCCAGTAAGACAGGGGTTTCGGCCTTTGGTGAAAAACTGTTTTTT. It yields the protein CASKTGVSAFGEKLFF.